A single sample is the source of the 31 T cell receptor beta chains below, sequenced in a study of HIV-infected patients and healthy controls. No cell fractionation was done, so the repertoire covers all unsorted peripheral blood T cells. Alpha and beta constant-region primers primed reverse transcription of about 470 ng RNA. Alpha and beta chain libraries were made separately by chain-specific third strand synthesis with multiplexing indices. TCRdb reprocessed the 5' RACE reads with MiXCR, giving one entry per CDR3 protein. The profile shows 15,000 to 20,000 distinct CDR3 sequences, roughly 8.2% of them singletons. Sequenced material: blood. These TCRs come from an adult in good health.

This clonotype was detected many times. This chain joins TRBV28 and TRBJ1-2, with 9 bases lining up with TRBD1. Germline CDR1 MDHEN, CDR2 SYDVKM. Trimming took 6 bases from V and 4 from J; bases not matched to a gene: 3. The CDR3 consists of 13 residues. In nucleotides, the CDR3 is TGTGCCAGCAGCCTACAGGGGGCCTATGGCTACACCTTC. Translating it yields CASSLQGAYGYTF.

J is TRBJ1-4 and V is TRBV5-6; 10 bases fit TRBD1. J gave up 8 bases and V 3 bases, and 4 bases lay outside the gene matches. The CDR3 has 14 amino acids. Germline lookup yields CDR1 SGHDT and CDR2 YYEEEE. CDR3 DNA: TGTGCCAGCAGCTCGGGACAGGGGTTCGAAAAACTGTTTTTT. It encodes CASSSGQGFEKLFF.

The sample holds many counts of this clonotype. The V gene is TRBV20-1, the J gene TRBJ2-6; perhaps TRBD1 as D (5 bases). The CDR3 sequence is 15 residues long. CDR1 DFQATT and CDR2 SNEGSKA come from the germline V gene (reference sequence). Trimming pared 1 base from V and 4 bases from J, leaving 11 bases between. The CDR3 bases are TGCAGTGCTAGAGTGCACGGACAAGGGGCCAACGTCCTGACTTTC. Translation: CSARVHGQGANVLTF.

This clonotype was picked up a small number of times. The V gene is TRBV6-1, the J gene TRBJ1-5; TRBD1 matches at 7 bases. V trimming: 10 bases; J trimming: 1 base; junction bases outside the gene matches: 4. The CDR3 has 13 residues. Germline values: CDR1 MNHNS, CDR2 SASEGT. CDR3 coding DNA: TGTGCCATCGAGGACAGGAGCAATCAGCCCCAGCATTTT. It specifies CAIEDRSNQPQHF.

This clonotype appeared many times. The chain joins TRBV5-1 to TRBJ2-6; the D is unclear. Germline V gene lookup returns CDR1 SGHRS and CDR2 YFSETQ. The CDR3 contains 18 residues. V was cut by 3 bases and J by 0 bases, with 16 bases left in between. The CDR3 sequence is CASSSGIFMGSGANVLTF. The CDR3 DNA reads as TGCGCCAGCAGCTCTGGGATATTTATGGGCTCTGGGGCCAACGTCCTGACTTTC.

This clonotype was picked up many times. J is TRBJ2-5 and V is TRBV29-1; possible D gene TRBD1, 6 bases. Per the germline V gene, CDR1 is SQVTM and CDR2 is ANQGSEA. The germline V and J ends were trimmed by 6 bases and 1 base, with 12 bases remaining between them. This CDR3 has 13 residues. CDR3 region: CSVDRTFQETQYF. The DNA of the CDR3 is TGCAGCGTCGACAGGACGTTCCAAGAGACCCAGTACTTC.

Judged by abundance, this clonotype is medium-sized. The CDR3 bases are TGCAGTGCAGCAGGGGGTAACATTCAGTACTTC. Protein sequence: CSAAGGNIQYF. The J gene is TRBJ2-4, the V gene TRBV20-1, with TRBD1 identical over 7 bases. Germline loops: CDR1 DFQATT, CDR2 SNEGSKA (reference sequence). With V trimmed by 6 bases and J by 7 bases, 3 bases remained unmatched. This CDR3 has 11 residues.

This clonotype was picked up a small number of times. V and J are TRBV3-1 and TRBJ2-5; D gene unclear. V was clipped by 1 base and J by 0 bases, with 9 bases between them. The CDR3 length is 15 residues. CDR1 LGHDT and CDR2 YNNKEL come from the germline V gene (reference sequence). Here the CDR3 reads CASSQVLQNQETQYF. DNA for the CDR3: TGTGCCAGCAGCCAAGTTCTACAGAACCAAGAGACCCAGTACTTC.

This clonotype was counted ten times or more. This chain joins TRBV6-5 and TRBJ2-5, with TRBD2 matching 13 bases. V lost 7 bases to trimming and J lost 3 bases; unmatched junction nucleotides: 8. The CDR3 is 16 amino acids. The germline V gene encodes CDR1 MNHEY and CDR2 SVGAGI. This CDR3 reads CASNRGGTSGKETQYF. CDR3 nucleotide sequence: TGTGCCAGCAACCGAGGAGGGACTAGCGGGAAAGAGACCCAGTACTTC.

This clonotype counts as medium-sized. The chain links TRBV14 to TRBJ2-5; D might be TRBD1 (6 bases). The CDR3 loop spans 14 amino acids. CDR1 and CDR2 (germline): SGHDN, FVKESK. The ends were cut back, 2 bases at V and 7 bases at J, with 14 bases in the middle. CDR3 sequence reads: CASSQQGPPVTQYF. The CDR3 bases are TGTGCCAGCAGCCAACAGGGGCCGCCCGTGACCCAGTACTTC.

The chain links TRBV29-1 to TRBJ1-1; D is unclear. Trimming shortened V by 6 bases and J by 8 bases, and 10 bases separated the two germline ends. Germline V gene data show CDR1 as SQVTM and CDR2 as ANQGSEA. The CDR3 totals 10 residues. The CDR3 DNA is TGCAGCGTCCACGGAGGAGAAGCTTTCTTT. Translation: CSVHGGEAFF.

This clonotype has ten or more counts. The CDR3 coding sequence is TGTGCCAGCAGCTTAGCCAACTATCTTAGGGCCCAAGAGACCCAGTACTTC. Translation gives CASSLANYLRAQETQYF. This chain joins TRBV7-6 and TRBJ2-5; D ambiguous. From germline, CDR1 is SGHVS and CDR2 FNYEAQ. The CDR3 spans 17 residues. The ends were cut back, 0 bases at V and 1 base at J, with 15 bases in the middle.

This clonotype was observed many times. The chain couples TRBV7-3 to TRBJ2-3, with TRBD2 identical over 7 bases. This CDR3 spans 15 amino acids. The V and J ends lost 5 bases and 5 bases, in that order; junction bases with no gene match: 10. Germline loops: CDR1 SGHTA, CDR2 FQGTGA. CDR3 nucleotide sequence: TGTGCCAGCAGCAGCAACGGGGGGTCCGGAGATACGCAGTATTTT. It is translated as CASSSNGGSGDTQYF.

This clonotype was seen many times. The chain uses TRBV28 and TRBJ2-7, with D perhaps matching TRBD2 (6 bases). Germline CDR1 reads MDHEN; CDR2 reads SYDVKM. V was clipped by 6 bases and J by 0 bases, with 9 bases between them. CDR3 length equals 13 residues. CDR3 DNA sequence: TGTGCCAGCAGGGGCGGGACCTCCTACGAGCAGTACTTC. It encodes CASRGGTSYEQYF.

This clonotype was seen only a few times. CDR3 nucleotides: TGTGCCAGCAGTTTCTCGGGACAGGGTGATGAAAAACTGTTTTTT. Amino acid sequence: CASSFSGQGDEKLFF. This chain joins TRBV28 and TRBJ1-4; 9 nucleotides line up with TRBD1. Germline loops: CDR1 MDHEN, CDR2 SYDVKM. The CDR3 runs to 15 residues. With V trimmed by 3 bases and J by 6 bases, 5 bases remained unmatched.

This clonotype was detected only once. It may be a read error: a sequence one base away is much more abundant. This sequence joins TRBV28 and TRBJ2-1; 9 positions agree with TRBD2. The CDR3 contains 18 residues. V was clipped by 8 bases and J by 0 bases; unmatched bases: 14. Germline V gene data show CDR1 as MDHEN and CDR2 as SYDVKM. CDR3 sequence reads: CASRPPGSGGSSYNEQFF. The CDR3, as DNA: TGTGCCAGCCGCCCCCCTGGAAGCGGGGGGAGCTCCTACAATGAGCAGTTCTTC.

This clonotype was found a few times. This rearrangement joins TRBV12-3 or TRBV12-4 to TRBJ1-4; no definite D call. V lost 6 bases, J lost 0 bases, and 11 bases lay in between. There are 15 residues in the CDR3. The CDR3 spells CASRRTQTTNEKLFF. The CDR3 DNA reads TGTGCCAGCAGGAGGACTCAGACAACTAATGAAAAACTGTTTTTT.

This sequence joins TRBV2 and TRBJ1-4; D unclear. Germline-derived CDR1 and CDR2 are SNHLY and FYNNEI. Trimming removed 7 bases at V and 8 bases at J, with 11 bases between. CDR3 length: 12 residues. The CDR3 coding sequence is TGTGCCAGCAACGCCGTTGGGGAAAAACTGTTTTTT. It specifies CASNAVGEKLFF.

The chain links TRBV27 to TRBJ2-7, with 7 bases aligning to TRBD1. After removal of 6 bases from V and 6 bases from J, the junction contained 8 bases not matched to a gene. Germline V lookup: CDR1 MNHEY, CDR2 SMNVEV (reference sequence). The CDR3 extends over 13 amino acids. CDR3 region: CASRILTGAEQYF. CDR3 bases: TGTGCCAGCAGAATACTCACAGGGGCCGAGCAGTACTTC.

This rearrangement joins TRBV15 to TRBJ1-2; D may be TRBD1 (6 bases). The CDR3 loop spans 13 amino acids. V was clipped by 3 bases and J by 8 bases, with 13 bases between them. Germline CDR1 is LNHNV and CDR2 is YYDKDF (reference sequence). The CDR3 loop is CATSSQGSFGYTF. The CDR3 coding sequence is TGTGCCACCAGCAGTCAGGGGTCTTTCGGCTACACCTTC.

A remark on this clonotype: A much larger clone sits a single nucleotide away, making a read error possible. DNA of the CDR3: TGTGTCACCCACTCCAGGTTCTCTAGCTCCTACGAGCAGTACTTC. It translates to CVTHSRFSSSYEQYF. V and J are TRBV6-5 and TRBJ2-7; D is uncertain. The CDR3 is 15 residues long. Germline CDR1 reads MNHEY; CDR2 reads SVGAGI.

This clonotype was observed many times. The rearrangement uses TRBV3-1 and TRBJ2-5; D is undetermined. The CDR3 runs 14 residues. Between the trimmed V and J ends, which lost 0 bases and 4 bases, there was a span of 9 bases. Looked up from germline, CDR1 is LGHDT and CDR2 is YNNKEL (reference sequence). CDR3 region: CASSQDGRSETQYF. The CDR3 DNA reads TGTGCCAGCAGCCAAGACGGAAGGTCAGAGACCCAGTACTTC.

This clonotype ranks as medium-sized (0.01 to 0.1%). The CDR3 nucleotides are TGTGCCAGCAGTTGGAGCCCGACTAGCGGGAGCACAGATACGCAGTATTTT. Its translation: CASSWSPTSGSTDTQYF. The V gene is TRBV28, the J gene TRBJ2-3, with 10 bases matching TRBD2. Trimming cost V 4 bases and J 0 bases; bases outside gene matches: 7. Germline assignment: CDR1 MDHEN and CDR2 SYDVKM. This CDR3 spans 17 amino acids.

This clonotype showed up just a few times. CDR3 sequence: CASSRWTGTEANTEAFF. The CDR3 nucleotides read TGCGCCAGCAGCAGGTGGACAGGGACGGAAGCGAACACTGAAGCTTTCTTT. The V and J genes are TRBV5-1 and TRBJ1-1, with 8 bases matching TRBD1. The ends lost 4 bases at V and 1 base at J; junction bases unmatched: 12. The germline CDR1 and CDR2 sequences are SGHRS and YFSETQ. This CDR3 is 17 amino acids long.

This clonotype came up many times. This chain joins TRBV7-3 and TRBJ2-1; TRBD2 agrees at 9 bases. The CDR3 contains 16 residues. V shed 5 bases and J 9 bases; nucleotides not matched to a gene: 14. The V gene's germline CDR1 is SGHTA and CDR2 FQGTGA. The CDR3 DNA reads as TGTGCCAGCAGCCGGGGTACGCGGGGGGGAGATGCTGAGCAGTTCTTC. Translation: CASSRGTRGGDAEQFF.

The sample holds many counts of this clonotype. This chain links TRBV6-5 with TRBJ1-4, with a possible D match to TRBD1 (5 bases). This CDR3 contains 14 residues. V shed 8 bases and J shed 5 bases, with 15 bases lying between them. Germline V gives CDR1 MNHEY, CDR2 SVGAGI. The CDR3 is CASSAGTQNEKLFF. The CDR3 DNA reads as TGTGCCAGCTCGGCCGGGACCCAAAATGAAAAACTGTTTTTT.

By share of the sample, this clonotype is medium-sized. This sequence joins TRBV6-5 and TRBJ1-1, with D possibly matching TRBD1 (5 bases). The CDR3 is 15 amino acids. Looked up from germline, CDR1 is MNHEY and CDR2 is SVGAGI. The V end lost 0 bases, the J end lost 0 bases, and 8 bases lay between the germline ends. CDR3 region: CASSYSNRLNTEAFF. For the CDR3, the DNA is TGTGCCAGCAGTTACTCCAACAGGCTGAACACTGAAGCTTTCTTT.

This clonotype was seen many times. The V call is TRBV4-3, the J call TRBJ1-2; possible D gene TRBD1, 5 bases. The CDR3 is made up of 13 amino acids. CDR1 is LGHNA, CDR2 YSLEER, per germline. V lost 4 bases to trimming and J lost 7 bases, with 13 bases between them. The CDR3: CASSPTREGGYTF. The CDR3 nucleotides are TGCGCCAGCAGCCCCACCAGGGAAGGTGGCTACACCTTC.

At least ten counts were recorded for this clonotype. This chain joins TRBV29-1 and TRBJ2-3, with TRBD1 identical over 9 bases. The V and J ends lost 8 bases and 5 bases, in that order; junction bases with no gene match: 14. The CDR3 runs 15 residues. Germline V gene lookup returns CDR1 SQVTM and CDR2 ANQGSEA. In nucleotides, the CDR3 is TGCAGCATGACGCCGGGACAGGGACACCTAGATACGCAGTATTTT. Its protein is CSMTPGQGHLDTQYF.

This clonotype was detected many times. The genes are TRBV2 and TRBJ2-7, with D hard to call. Trimming left V 6 bases short and J 0 bases short, with 6 bases between. The CDR3 totals 12 residues. CDR1 and CDR2 (germline): SNHLY, FYNNEI. The CDR3 sequence: CASSISSYEQYF. Here the CDR3 DNA reads TGTGCCAGCAGCATTAGCTCCTACGAGCAGTACTTC.

This clonotype turned up a few times. V gene TRBV6-1 combines with J gene TRBJ1-5; D is uncertain. This CDR3 is built from 15 residues. V gave up 1 base and J gave up 7 bases, with 14 bases separating them. Germline V gene lookup returns CDR1 MNHNS and CDR2 SASEGT. The CDR3 protein is CASSEDWGEWQPQHF. CDR3 DNA sequence: TGTGCCAGCAGTGAAGATTGGGGTGAGTGGCAGCCCCAGCATTTT.